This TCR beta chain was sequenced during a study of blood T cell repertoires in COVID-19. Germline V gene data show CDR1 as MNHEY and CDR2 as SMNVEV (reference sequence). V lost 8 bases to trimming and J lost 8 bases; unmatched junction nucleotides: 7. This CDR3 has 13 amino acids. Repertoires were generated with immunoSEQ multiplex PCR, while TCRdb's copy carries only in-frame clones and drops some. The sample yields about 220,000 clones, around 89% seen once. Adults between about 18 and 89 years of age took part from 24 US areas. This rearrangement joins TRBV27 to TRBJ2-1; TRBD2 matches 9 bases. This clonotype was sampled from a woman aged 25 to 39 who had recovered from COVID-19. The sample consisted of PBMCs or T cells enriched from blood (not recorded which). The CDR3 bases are TGTGCCAGCTGGGTAGCGGGGGACTATGAGCAGTTCTTC. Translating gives CASWVAGDYEQFF.